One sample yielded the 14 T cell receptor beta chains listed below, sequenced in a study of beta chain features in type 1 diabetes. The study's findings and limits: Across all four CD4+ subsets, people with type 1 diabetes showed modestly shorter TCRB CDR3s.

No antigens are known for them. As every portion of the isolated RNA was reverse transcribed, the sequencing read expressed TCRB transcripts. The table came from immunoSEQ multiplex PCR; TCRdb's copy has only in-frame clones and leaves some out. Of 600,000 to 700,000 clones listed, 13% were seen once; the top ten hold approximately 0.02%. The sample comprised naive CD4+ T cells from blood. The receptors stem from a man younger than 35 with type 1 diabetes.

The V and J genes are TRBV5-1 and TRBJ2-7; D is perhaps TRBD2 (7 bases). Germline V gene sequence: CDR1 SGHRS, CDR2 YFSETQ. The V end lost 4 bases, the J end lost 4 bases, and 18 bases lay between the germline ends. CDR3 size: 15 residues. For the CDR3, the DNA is TGCGCCAGCAGCGTCAAGGAACAGGGAGGGTACGAGCAGTACTTC. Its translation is CASSVKEQGGYEQYF.

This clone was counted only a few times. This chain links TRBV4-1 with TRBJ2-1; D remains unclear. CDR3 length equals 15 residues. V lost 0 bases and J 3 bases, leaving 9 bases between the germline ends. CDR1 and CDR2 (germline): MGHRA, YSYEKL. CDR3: CASSQDPAVYNEQFF. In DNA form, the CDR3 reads TGCGCCAGCAGCCAAGATCCGGCAGTCTACAATGAGCAGTTCTTC.

The CDR3 DNA reads as TGTGCCAGCAGCAAAGGGGGGTACGAGACCCAGTACTTC. It is translated as CASSKGGYETQYF. V and J are TRBV5-4 and TRBJ2-5, with D perhaps matching TRBD1 or TRBD2 (6 bases each). The CDR3 has 13 residues. Germline V lookup: CDR1 SGHNT, CDR2 YYREEE (reference sequence). V lost 4 bases and J lost 5, with 12 bases in between.

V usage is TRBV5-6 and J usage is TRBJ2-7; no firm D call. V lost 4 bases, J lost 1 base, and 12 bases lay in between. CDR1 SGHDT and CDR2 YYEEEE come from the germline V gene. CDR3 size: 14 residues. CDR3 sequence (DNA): TGTGCCAGCAGCAAACTTGCCACGTCCTACGAGCAGTACTTC. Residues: CASSKLATSYEQYF. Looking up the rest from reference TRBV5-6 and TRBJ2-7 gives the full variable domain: DAGVTQSPTHLIKTRGQQVTLRCSPKSGHDTVSWYQQALGQGPQFIFQYYEEEERQRGNFPDRFSGHQFPNYSSELNVNALLLGDSALYLCASSKLATSYEQYFGPGTRLTVT.

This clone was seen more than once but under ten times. The CDR3 is CASSLPDRGWTDTQYF. The CDR3 nucleotides read TGTGCCAGCAGCTTGCCGGACAGGGGATGGACAGATACGCAGTATTTT. The chain employs TRBV7-9 and TRBJ2-3; TRBD1 matches at 9 bases. Germline V gene data show CDR1 as SEHNR and CDR2 as FQNEAQ (reference sequence). V gave up 3 bases and J gave up 3 bases; unmatched junction bases: 7. This CDR3 has 16 amino acids.

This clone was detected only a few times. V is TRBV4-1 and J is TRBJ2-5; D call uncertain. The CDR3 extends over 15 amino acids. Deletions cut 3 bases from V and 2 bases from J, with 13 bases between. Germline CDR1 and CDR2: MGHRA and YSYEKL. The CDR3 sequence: CASSQLVPGQETQYF. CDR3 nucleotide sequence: TGCGCCAGCAGCCAGCTAGTCCCCGGTCAAGAGACCCAGTACTTC.

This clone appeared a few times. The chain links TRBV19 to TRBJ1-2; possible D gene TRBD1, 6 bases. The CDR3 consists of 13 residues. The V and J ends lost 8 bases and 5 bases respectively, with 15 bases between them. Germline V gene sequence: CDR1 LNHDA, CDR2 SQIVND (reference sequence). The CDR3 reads CASETGPGYGYTF. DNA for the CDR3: TGTGCCAGTGAAACAGGGCCTGGATATGGCTACACCTTC.

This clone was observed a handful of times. This CDR3 is CASGGYNEQFF. As DNA, the CDR3 is TGTGCCAGCGGGGGTTACAATGAGCAGTTCTTC. The chain employs TRBV2 and TRBJ2-1; either TRBD1 or TRBD2 may supply D (5 bases each). Germline CDR1 is SNHLY and CDR2 is FYNNEI. With 8 bases removed from V and 4 bases from J, the gap between germline ends came to 6 bases. The CDR3 is made up of 11 amino acids.

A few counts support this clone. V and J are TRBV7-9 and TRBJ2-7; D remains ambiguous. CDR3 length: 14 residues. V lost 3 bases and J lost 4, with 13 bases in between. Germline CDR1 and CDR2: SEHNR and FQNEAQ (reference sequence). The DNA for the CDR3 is TGTGCCAGCAGCTTGGTCGGTCCTCCGTACGAGCAGTACTTC. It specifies CASSLVGPPYEQYF.

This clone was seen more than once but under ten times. The CDR3 here is CASSYPQGRGDTDTQYF. As DNA, the CDR3 is TGTGCCAGCAGCTACCCCCAGGGGCGGGGGGACACAGATACGCAGTATTTT. V gene TRBV13 combines with J gene TRBJ2-3; 8 bases fit TRBD2. The CDR3 runs to 17 residues. Germline V gives CDR1 PRHDT, CDR2 FYEKMQ (reference sequence). V dropped 4 bases and J dropped 2; count of bases not matched to a gene: 11. Full variable domain (outside the CDR3, taken from reference TRBV13 and TRBJ2-3): AAGVIQSPRHLIKEKRETATLKCYPIPRHDTVYWYQQGPGQDPQFLISFYEKMQSDKGSIPDRFSAQQFSDYHSELNMSSLELGDSALYFCASSYPQGRGDTDTQYFGPGTRLTVL.

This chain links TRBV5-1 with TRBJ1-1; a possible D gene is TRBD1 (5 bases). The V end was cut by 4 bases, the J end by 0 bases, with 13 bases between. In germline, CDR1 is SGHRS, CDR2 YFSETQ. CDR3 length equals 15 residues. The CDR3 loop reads CASSPPTGMNTEAFF. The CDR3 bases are TGCGCCAGCAGCCCGCCCACAGGAATGAACACTGAAGCTTTCTTT.

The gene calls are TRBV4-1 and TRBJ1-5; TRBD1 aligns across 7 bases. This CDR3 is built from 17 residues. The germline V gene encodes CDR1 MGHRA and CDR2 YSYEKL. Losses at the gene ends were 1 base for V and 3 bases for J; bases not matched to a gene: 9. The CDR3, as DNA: TGCGCCAGCAGCCAAGTTCTTGGAGGGGGCTCCAATCAGCCCCAGCATTTT. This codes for CASSQVLGGGSNQPQHF.

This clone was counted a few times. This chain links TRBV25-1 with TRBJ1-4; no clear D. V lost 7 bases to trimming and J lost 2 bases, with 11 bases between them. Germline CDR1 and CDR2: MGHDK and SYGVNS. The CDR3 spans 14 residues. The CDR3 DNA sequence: TGTGCCAGCAAATCGTCTGCCACTAATGAAAAACTGTTTTTT. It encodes CASKSSATNEKLFF.

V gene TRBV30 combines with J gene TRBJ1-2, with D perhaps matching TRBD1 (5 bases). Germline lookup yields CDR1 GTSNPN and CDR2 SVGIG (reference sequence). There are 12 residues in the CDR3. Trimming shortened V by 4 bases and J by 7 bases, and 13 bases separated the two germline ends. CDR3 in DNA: TGTGCCTGGATAGCGGGGGATCGTGGCTACACCTTC. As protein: CAWIAGDRGYTF.